A single sample gave rise to the 5 T cell receptor beta chains below, sequenced in a study of regulatory T cells in long-lasting Graves disease. Arm-PCR of CDR3 regions and iRepertoire HTBI primers were the basis on which TCR beta libraries were built. A single record per CDR3 protein comes from TCRdb applying MiXCR to the multiplex PCR reads. The sample gives a few hundred thousand distinct CDR3 sequences, around 19% of which show up once; around 15% is in the top ten. The time point was: newly diagnosed GD, antithyroid drugs for less than 3 months. Construction of the TCR library relied on RNA isolated from PBMCs. This sample also appeared in a second study, on T cells in Graves' hyperthyroidism and ophthalmopathy.

Source: peripheral blood mononuclear cells (PBMCs), taken at new diagnosis, from a patient treated with antithyroid drugs. These receptor sequences come from a woman aged 25-40 years with Graves disease.

The sample holds many counts of this clonotype. The V call is TRBV12-3 or TRBV12-4, the J call TRBJ2-1, with D tentatively TRBD2 (7 bases). The V end lost 2 bases, the J end lost 7 bases, and 15 bases lay between the germline ends. This CDR3 is 15 amino acids long. The DNA of the CDR3 is TGTGCCAGCAGTTTAAGGGGGGGCAGCGTGAATGAGCAGTTCTTC. The encoded protein is CASSLRGGSVNEQFF.

The sample holds many counts of this clonotype. The gene calls are TRBV14 and TRBJ1-4; D not certain. V gave up 1 base and J gave up 6 bases, with 12 bases separating them. CDR1 is SGHDN and CDR2 is FVKESK in the germline V gene. CDR3 length equals 15 residues. CDR3 bases: TGTGCCAGCAGCCAAGTCTCTTGGGCTTATGAAAAACTGTTTTTT. Protein: CASSQVSWAYEKLFF.

This clonotype came up many times. The chain combines TRBV5-1 with TRBJ1-1; D may be TRBD1 (6 bases). Trimming removed 4 bases at V and 0 bases at J, with 19 bases between. The length of the CDR3 is 17 residues. CDR1 is SGHRS, CDR2 YFSETQ, per germline. The CDR3 is CASSTTGQSNLNTEAFF. DNA for the CDR3: TGCGCCAGCAGCACAACCGGACAGTCAAACTTGAACACTGAAGCTTTCTTT.

There are a few counts of this clonotype. V usage is TRBV5-8 and J usage is TRBJ1-3, with D uncertain. Trimming left V 4 bases short and J 0 bases short, with 11 bases between. This CDR3 comprises 15 residues. The germline CDR1 and CDR2 sequences are SGHTS and YDEGEE. The CDR3 spells CASSRTGASGNTIYF. DNA for the CDR3: TGTGCCAGCAGCCGGACGGGAGCCTCTGGAAACACCATATATTTT. The full variable domain, in which reference TRBV5-8 and TRBJ1-3 provide the parts outside the CDR3, is EAGVTQSPTHLIKTRGQQATLRCSPISGHTSVYWYQQALGLGLQFLLWYDEGEERNRGNFPPRFSGRQFPNYSSELNVNALELEDSALYLCASSRTGASGNTIYFGEGSWLTVV.

This clonotype showed up many times. The chain is built from TRBV11-3 and TRBJ2-7; TRBD1 or TRBD2 may be the D gene (5 bases each). Trimming took 3 bases from V and 6 from J, leaving 18 bases between them. Germline V CDR1 and CDR2: SGHNT, YENEEA. This CDR3 comprises 15 residues. CDR3 sequence (DNA): TGTGCCAGCAGCTTTGCGTGGGGACCAAGGATCGAGCAGTACTTC. Protein sequence: CASSFAWGPRIEQYF. Full variable domain (outside the CDR3, taken from reference TRBV11-3 and TRBJ2-7): EAGVVQSPRYKIIEKKQPVAFWCNPISGHNTLYWYLQNLGQGPELLIRYENEEAVDDSQLPKDRFSAERLKGVDSTLKIQPAELGDSAVYLCASSFAWGPRIEQYFGPGTRLTVT.